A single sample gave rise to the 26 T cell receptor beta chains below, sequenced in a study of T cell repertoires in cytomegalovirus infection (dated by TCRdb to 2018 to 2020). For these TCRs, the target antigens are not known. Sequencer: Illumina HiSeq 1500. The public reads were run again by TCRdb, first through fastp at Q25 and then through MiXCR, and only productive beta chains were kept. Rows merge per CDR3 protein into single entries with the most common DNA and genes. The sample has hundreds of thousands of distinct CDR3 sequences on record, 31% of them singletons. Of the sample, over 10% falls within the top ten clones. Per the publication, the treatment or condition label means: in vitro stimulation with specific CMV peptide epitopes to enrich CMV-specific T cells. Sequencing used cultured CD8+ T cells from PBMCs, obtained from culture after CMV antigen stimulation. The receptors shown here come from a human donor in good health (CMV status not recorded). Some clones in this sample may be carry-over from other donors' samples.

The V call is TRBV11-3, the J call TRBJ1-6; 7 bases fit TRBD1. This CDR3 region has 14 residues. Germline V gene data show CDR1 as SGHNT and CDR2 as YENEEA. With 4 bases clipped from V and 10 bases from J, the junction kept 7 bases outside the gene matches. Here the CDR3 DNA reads TGTGCCAGCAGCTACAGGGGTCCGGGGTCACCCCTCCACTTT. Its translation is CASSYRGPGSPLHF.

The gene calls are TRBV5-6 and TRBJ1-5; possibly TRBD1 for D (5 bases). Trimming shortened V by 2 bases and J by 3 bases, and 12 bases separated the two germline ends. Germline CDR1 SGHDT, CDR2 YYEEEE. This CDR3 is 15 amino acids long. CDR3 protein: CASSFGDPVNQPQHF. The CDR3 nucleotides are TGTGCCAGCAGCTTTGGGGACCCGGTCAATCAGCCCCAGCATTTT. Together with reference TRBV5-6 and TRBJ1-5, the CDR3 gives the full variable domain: DAGVTQSPTHLIKTRGQQVTLRCSPKSGHDTVSWYQQALGQGPQFIFQYYEEEERQRGNFPDRFSGHQFPNYSSELNVNALLLGDSALYLCASSFGDPVNQPQHFGDGTRLSIL.

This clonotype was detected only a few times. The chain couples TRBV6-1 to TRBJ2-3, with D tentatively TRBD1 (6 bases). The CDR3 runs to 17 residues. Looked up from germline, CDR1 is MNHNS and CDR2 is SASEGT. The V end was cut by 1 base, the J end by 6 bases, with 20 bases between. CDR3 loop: CASSEVQGSNVVDTQYF. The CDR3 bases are TGTGCCAGCAGTGAAGTCCAGGGGTCAAACGTGGTGGATACGCAGTATTTT.

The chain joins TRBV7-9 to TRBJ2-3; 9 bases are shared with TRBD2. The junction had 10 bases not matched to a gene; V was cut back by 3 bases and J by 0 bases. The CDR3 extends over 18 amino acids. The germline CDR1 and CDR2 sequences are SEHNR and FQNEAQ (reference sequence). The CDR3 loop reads CASSFPMRTSESTDTQYF. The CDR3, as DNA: TGTGCCAGCAGCTTTCCTATGCGGACTAGCGAGAGCACAGATACGCAGTATTTT. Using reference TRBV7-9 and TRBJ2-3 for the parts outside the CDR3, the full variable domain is DTGVSQNPRHKITKRGQNVTFRCDPISEHNRLYWYRQTLGQGPEFLTYFQNEAQLEKSRLLSDRFSAERPKGSFSTLEIQRTEQGDSAMYLCASSFPMRTSESTDTQYFGPGTRLTVL.

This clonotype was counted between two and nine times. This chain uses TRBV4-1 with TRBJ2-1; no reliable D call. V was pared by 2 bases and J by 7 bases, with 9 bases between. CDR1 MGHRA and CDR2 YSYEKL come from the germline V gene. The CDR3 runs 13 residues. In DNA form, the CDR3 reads TGCGCCAGCAGCCAACGGCTAGAGAATGAGCAGTTCTTC. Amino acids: CASSQRLENEQFF.

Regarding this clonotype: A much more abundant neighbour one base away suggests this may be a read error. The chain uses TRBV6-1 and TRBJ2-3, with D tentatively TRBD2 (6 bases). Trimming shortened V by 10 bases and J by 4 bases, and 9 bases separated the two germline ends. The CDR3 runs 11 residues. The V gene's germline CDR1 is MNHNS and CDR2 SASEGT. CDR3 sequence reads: CANRRADTQYF. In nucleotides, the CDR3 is TGTGCCAACAGGAGGGCAGATACGCAGTATTTT.

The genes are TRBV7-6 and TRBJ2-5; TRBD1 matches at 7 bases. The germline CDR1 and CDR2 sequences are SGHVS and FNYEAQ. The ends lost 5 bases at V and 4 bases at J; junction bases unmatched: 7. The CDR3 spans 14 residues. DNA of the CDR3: TGTGCCAGCAGCATAAACAGGGGACGAGAGACCCAGTACTTC. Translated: CASSINRGRETQYF.

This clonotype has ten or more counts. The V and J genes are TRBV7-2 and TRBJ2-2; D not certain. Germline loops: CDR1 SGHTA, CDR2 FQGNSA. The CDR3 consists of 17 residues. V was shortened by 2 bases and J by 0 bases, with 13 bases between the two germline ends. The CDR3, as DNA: TGTGCCAGCAGCTTAAGGCTGTCCTTCGCGAACACCGGGGAGCTGTTTTTT. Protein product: CASSLRLSFANTGELFF.

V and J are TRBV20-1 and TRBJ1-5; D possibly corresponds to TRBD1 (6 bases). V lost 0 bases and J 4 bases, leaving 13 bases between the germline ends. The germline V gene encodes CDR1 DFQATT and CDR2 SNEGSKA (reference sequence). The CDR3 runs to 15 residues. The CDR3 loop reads CSARDPGGGNQPQHF. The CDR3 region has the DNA TGCAGTGCTAGAGATCCGGGAGGGGGGAATCAGCCCCAGCATTTT.

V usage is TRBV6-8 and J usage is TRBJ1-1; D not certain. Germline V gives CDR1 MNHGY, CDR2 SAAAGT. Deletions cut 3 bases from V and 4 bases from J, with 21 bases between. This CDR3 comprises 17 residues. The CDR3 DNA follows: TGTGCCAGCAGTTATTGCGCCGCCCCCGCGAGTGGCACTGAAGCTTTCTTT. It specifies CASSYCAAPASGTEAFF.

The CDR3 DNA reads TGTGCCACCAGCCCCCTGGGTGAGGGTAGGGGACACAATGAGCAGTTCTTC. This encodes CATSPLGEGRGHNEQFF. This chain uses TRBV15 with TRBJ2-1; the D call may be TRBD1 or TRBD2 (5 bases each). The CDR3 contains 17 residues. The germline CDR1 and CDR2 sequences are LNHNV and YYDKDF (reference sequence). The germline V and J ends were trimmed by 5 bases and 5 bases, with 22 bases remaining between them.

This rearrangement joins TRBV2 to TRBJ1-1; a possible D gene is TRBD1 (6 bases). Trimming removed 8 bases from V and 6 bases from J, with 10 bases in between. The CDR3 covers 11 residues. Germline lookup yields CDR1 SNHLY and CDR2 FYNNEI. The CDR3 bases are TGTGCCAGCCCCAGGGGACCTGAAGCTTTCTTT. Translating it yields CASPRGPEAFF.

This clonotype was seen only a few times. CDR3 sequence reads: CASSIAGGYEQYV. The CDR3 region has the DNA TGTGCCAGTAGTATTGCAGGGGGCTACGAGCAGTACGTC. The rearrangement joins TRBV19 to TRBJ2-7; TRBD1 agrees at 7 bases. CDR1 and CDR2 from the germline V gene are LNHDA and SQIVND (reference sequence). J was trimmed by 3 bases and V by 3 bases; bases with no gene match: 2. The CDR3 has 13 residues.

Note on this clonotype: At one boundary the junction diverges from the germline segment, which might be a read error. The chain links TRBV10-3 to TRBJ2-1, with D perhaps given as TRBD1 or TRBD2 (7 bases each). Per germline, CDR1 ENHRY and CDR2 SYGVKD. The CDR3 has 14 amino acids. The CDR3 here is CAVRGEGPVNEQFF. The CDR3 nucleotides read TGTGCCGTCAGGGGGGAGGGTCCGGTCAATGAGCAGTTCTTC.

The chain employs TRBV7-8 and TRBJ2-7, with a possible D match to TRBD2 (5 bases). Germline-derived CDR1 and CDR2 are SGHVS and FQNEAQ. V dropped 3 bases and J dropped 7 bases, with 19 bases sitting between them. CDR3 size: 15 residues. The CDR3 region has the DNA TGTGCCAGCAGCTTCCAAGGAGGTGGGTTCATGGAGCAGTACTTC. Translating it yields CASSFQGGGFMEQYF.

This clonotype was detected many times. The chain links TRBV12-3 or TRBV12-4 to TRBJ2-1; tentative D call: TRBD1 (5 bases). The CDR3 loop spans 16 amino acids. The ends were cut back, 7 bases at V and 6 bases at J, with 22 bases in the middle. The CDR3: CASKPAQGSPRNEQFF. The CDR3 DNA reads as TGTGCCAGCAAGCCCGCCCAGGGCTCACCACGCAATGAGCAGTTCTTC.

CDR3 in DNA: TGTGCCAGCAGCCCGAGTCGAACAGGGTCTCAGCCCCAGCATTTT. Translated: CASSPSRTGSQPQHF. The chain employs TRBV5-5 and TRBJ1-5; tentatively, D is TRBD1 (6 bases). V dropped 4 bases and J dropped 6 bases, with 17 bases sitting between them. CDR1 is SGHKS, CDR2 YYEKEE, per germline (reference sequence). This CDR3 comprises 15 residues. The full variable domain, with the rest looked up from reference TRBV5-5 and TRBJ1-5, is DAGVTQSPTHLIKTRGQQVTLRCSPISGHKSVSWYQQVLGQGPQFIFQYYEKEERGRGNFPDRFSARQFPNYSSELNVNALLLGDSALYLCASSPSRTGSQPQHFGDGTRLSIL.

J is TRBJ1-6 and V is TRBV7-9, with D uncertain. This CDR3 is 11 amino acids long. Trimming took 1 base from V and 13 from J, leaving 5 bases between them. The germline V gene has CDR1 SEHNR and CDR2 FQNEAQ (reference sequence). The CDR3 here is CASSLGWPLHF. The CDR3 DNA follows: TGTGCCAGCAGCTTAGGATGGCCCCTCCACTTT.

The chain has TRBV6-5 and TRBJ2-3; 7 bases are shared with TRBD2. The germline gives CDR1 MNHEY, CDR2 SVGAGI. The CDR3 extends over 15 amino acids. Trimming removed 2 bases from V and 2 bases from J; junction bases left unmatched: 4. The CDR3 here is CASSYGRVVTDTQYF. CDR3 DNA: TGTGCCAGCAGTTACGGGAGGGTGGTCACAGATACGCAGTATTTT.

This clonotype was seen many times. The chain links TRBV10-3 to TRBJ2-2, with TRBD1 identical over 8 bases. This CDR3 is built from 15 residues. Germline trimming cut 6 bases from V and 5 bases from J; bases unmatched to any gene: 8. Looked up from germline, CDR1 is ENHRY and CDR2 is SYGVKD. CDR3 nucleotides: TGTGCCATCAGGAGTGGACAGGGAGGTACCGGGGAGCTGTTTTTT. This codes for CAIRSGQGGTGELFF.

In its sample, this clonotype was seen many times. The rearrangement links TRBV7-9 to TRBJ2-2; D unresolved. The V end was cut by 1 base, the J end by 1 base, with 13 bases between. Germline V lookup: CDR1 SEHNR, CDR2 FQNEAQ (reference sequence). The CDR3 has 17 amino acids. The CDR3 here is CASSLVDRLKNTGELFF. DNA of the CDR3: TGTGCCAGCAGCTTAGTTGATCGTCTAAAGAACACCGGGGAGCTGTTTTTT.

CDR3 bases: TGTGCCAGCAGTGATACTAGCGGGCCCTCCTACAATGAGCAGTTCTTC. It codes for CASSDTSGPSYNEQFF. The rearrangement uses TRBV27 and TRBJ2-1, with 9 nucleotides matching TRBD2. The trim removed 5 bases at V and 0 bases at J, leaving 5 bases unmatched. Germline loops: CDR1 MNHEY, CDR2 SMNVEV (reference sequence). CDR3 length: 16 residues.

This CDR3 reads CASSGILASGGANEQFF. Written as DNA, the CDR3 is TGTGCCAGCAGCGGTATCCTAGCTAGCGGGGGGGCTAATGAGCAGTTCTTC. The chain carries TRBV7-9 and TRBJ2-1; 12 nucleotides align to TRBD2. The CDR3 has 17 amino acids. Germline lookup yields CDR1 SEHNR and CDR2 FQNEAQ (reference sequence). V gave up 5 bases and J gave up 7 bases; unmatched junction bases: 12.

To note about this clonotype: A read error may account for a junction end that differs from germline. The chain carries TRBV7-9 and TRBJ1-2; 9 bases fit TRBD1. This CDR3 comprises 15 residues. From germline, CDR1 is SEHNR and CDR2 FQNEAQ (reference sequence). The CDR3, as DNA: TGTGTCAGCAGCCCTACACAGGGGGCGTCCTATGGCTACACCTTC. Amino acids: CVSSPTQGASYGYTF.

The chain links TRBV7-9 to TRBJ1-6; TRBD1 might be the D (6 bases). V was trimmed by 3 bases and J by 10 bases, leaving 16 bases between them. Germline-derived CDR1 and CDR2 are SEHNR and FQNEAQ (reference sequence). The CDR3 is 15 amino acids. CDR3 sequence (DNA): TGTGCCAGCAGCTTGTCGACAGGAAGAGGGTCACCCCTCCACTTT. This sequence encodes CASSLSTGRGSPLHF. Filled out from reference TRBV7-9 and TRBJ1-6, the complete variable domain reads DTGVSQNPRHKITKRGQNVTFRCDPISEHNRLYWYRQTLGQGPEFLTYFQNEAQLEKSRLLSDRFSAERPKGSFSTLEIQRTEQGDSAMYLCASSLSTGRGSPLHFGNGTRLTVT.

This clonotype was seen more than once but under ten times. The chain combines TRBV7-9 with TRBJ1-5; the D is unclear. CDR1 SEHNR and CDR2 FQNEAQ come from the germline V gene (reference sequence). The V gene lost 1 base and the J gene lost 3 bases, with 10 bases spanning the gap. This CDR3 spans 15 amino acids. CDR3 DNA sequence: TGTGCCAGCAGCTTAGGGGCCAGCCACAATCAGCCCCAGCATTTT. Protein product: CASSLGASHNQPQHF.